This TCR beta chain was found in a study of shared clonotypes between healthy human individuals. Profiling relied on immunoSEQ multiplex PCR, and the TCRdb table lists in-frame clones only, not all of them. The table has about 2.1 million clones, roughly 95% seen once. Terminally differentiated effector memory CD45RA+ cells were excluded by CCR7 positive selection of CD45RO-negative cells. This clonotype was obtained from a man between 18 and 29 years old in good health. Some clones in this sample may be carry-over from other donors' samples. Sequencing input: naive CD8+ T cells from PBMCs.

CDR3 loop: CASWTSGFYEQYF. Here the CDR3 DNA reads TGTGCCAGCTGGACTAGCGGGTTCTACGAGCAGTACTTC. The chain employs TRBV27 and TRBJ2-7, with 11 bases aligning to TRBD2. The junction had 3 bases not matched to a gene; V was cut back by 8 bases and J by 3 bases. CDR1 and CDR2 from the germline V gene are MNHEY and SMNVEV (reference sequence). CDR3 length: 13 amino acids.